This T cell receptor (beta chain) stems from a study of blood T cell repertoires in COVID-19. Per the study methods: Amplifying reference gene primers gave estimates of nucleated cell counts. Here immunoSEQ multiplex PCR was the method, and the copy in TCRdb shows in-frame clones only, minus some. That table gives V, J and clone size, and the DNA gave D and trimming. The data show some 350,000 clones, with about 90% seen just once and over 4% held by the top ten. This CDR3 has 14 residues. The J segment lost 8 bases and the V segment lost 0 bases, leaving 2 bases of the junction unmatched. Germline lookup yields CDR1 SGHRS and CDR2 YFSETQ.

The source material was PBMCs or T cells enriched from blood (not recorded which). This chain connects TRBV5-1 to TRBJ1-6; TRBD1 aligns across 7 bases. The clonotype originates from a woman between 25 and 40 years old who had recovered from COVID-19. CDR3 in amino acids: CASSLGQGDSPLHF. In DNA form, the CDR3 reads TGCGCCAGCAGCTTGGGACAGGGAGATTCACCCCTCCACTTT.